One sample yielded the 20 T cell receptor beta chains listed below, sequenced in a study of blood T cell repertoires in COVID-19. Method: immunoSEQ multiplex PCR; TCRdb's copy keeps in-frame clones and lacks some. Counted here are roughly 120,000 clones, around 90% occurring once; the ten biggest clones make up 3.8%. Sequenced: peripheral blood. Receptors originate from a woman aged 55-70 years with COVID-19, enrolled during active disease.

V gene TRBV11-2 combines with J gene TRBJ2-7; TRBD2 might be the D (7 bases). Germline CDR1 and CDR2: SGHAT and FQNNGV. CDR3 size: 15 residues. The V and J ends lost 5 bases and 5 bases respectively, with 19 bases between them. The CDR3 is CASSPMGGRFDEQYF. DNA of the CDR3: TGTGCCAGCAGCCCCATGGGGGGGCGGTTTGACGAGCAGTACTTC.

The V and J genes are TRBV5-4 and TRBJ2-7; D possibly uses TRBD1 or TRBD2 (6 bases each). CDR1 is SGHNT, CDR2 YYREEE, per germline (reference sequence). The CDR3 has 15 residues. V lost 4 bases and J 5 bases, leaving 19 bases between the germline ends. CDR3: CASSLGGVGWNEQYF. For the CDR3, the DNA is TGTGCCAGCAGCCTGGGGGGCGTTGGATGGAACGAGCAGTACTTC.

The genes are TRBV13 and TRBJ1-1; 9 bases are a match to TRBD1. V shed 6 bases, J shed 1 base, and the junction held 6 bases outside the gene matches. This CDR3 is 15 amino acids long. Germline CDR1 PRHDT, CDR2 FYEKMQ (reference sequence). CDR3 residues: CASSRTGGRNTEAFF. CDR3 sequence (DNA): TGTGCCAGCAGTCGTACAGGGGGCAGGAACACTGAAGCTTTCTTT. The entire variable domain, with the rest obtained from reference TRBV13 and TRBJ1-1, is as follows: AAGVIQSPRHLIKEKRETATLKCYPIPRHDTVYWYQQGPGQDPQFLISFYEKMQSDKGSIPDRFSAQQFSDYHSELNMSSLELGDSALYFCASSRTGGRNTEAFFGQGTRLTVV.

V is TRBV11-2 and J is TRBJ1-1; no definite D call. Trimming stripped 1 base from V and 0 bases from J, with 9 bases between. The CDR3 is 15 residues long. CDR1 and CDR2 from the germline V gene are SGHAT and FQNNGV. As DNA, the CDR3 is TGTGCCAGCAGCTTAGTTGCAGTTATGAACACTGAAGCTTTCTTT. Translation gives CASSLVAVMNTEAFF.

This chain links TRBV6-2 or TRBV6-3 with TRBJ2-7; TRBD1 agrees at 8 bases. The CDR3 has 15 residues. V dropped 5 bases and J dropped 2; count of bases not matched to a gene: 8. The germline V gene encodes CDR1 MNHEY and CDR2 SVGEGT. This chain's CDR3 is CASSTGTGSPYEQYF. The CDR3 nucleotides are TGTGCCAGCAGTACTGGGACAGGAAGCCCCTACGAGCAGTACTTC.

The J gene is TRBJ1-1, the V gene TRBV25-1; D is possibly TRBD1 (6 bases). Between the trimmed V and J ends, which lost 4 bases and 2 bases, there was a span of 8 bases. The V gene's germline CDR1 is MGHDK and CDR2 SYGVNS. CDR3 length: 13 amino acids. The CDR3 bases are TGTGCCAGCAGTGGGACAGCTAACACTGAAGCTTTCTTT. Its translation is CASSGTANTEAFF.

V is TRBV5-1 and J is TRBJ1-2, with 7 nucleotides matching TRBD1. The CDR3 runs 15 residues. The ends lost 4 bases at V and 2 bases at J; junction bases unmatched: 8. Germline values: CDR1 SGHRS, CDR2 YFSETQ. This chain's CDR3 is CASSRTGPTNYGYTF. The CDR3 region has the DNA TGCGCCAGCAGCAGGACAGGCCCGACCAACTATGGCTACACCTTC.

The V and J genes are TRBV29-1 and TRBJ2-7; 7 bases align to TRBD1. V dropped 4 bases and J dropped 6; count of bases not matched to a gene: 9. This CDR3 is built from 13 residues. CDR1 SQVTM and CDR2 ANQGSEA come from the germline V gene. CDR3 sequence reads: CSVGETGSSEQYF. CDR3 coding DNA: TGCAGCGTTGGGGAGACAGGGTCTAGCGAGCAGTACTTC.

The chain combines TRBV6-5 with TRBJ1-6; tentatively, D is TRBD1 (5 bases). Germline V gene data show CDR1 as MNHEY and CDR2 as SVGAGI. V dropped 5 bases and J dropped 7 bases, with 12 bases sitting between them. The CDR3 runs 14 residues. Written as DNA, the CDR3 is TGTGCCAGCAGTCCTCCTACAGGAAATTCACCCCTCCACTTT. Translation: CASSPPTGNSPLHF.

In DNA form, the CDR3 reads TGTGCCATCAGTGAGTCTGCCGGGAATGGCTACACCTTC. This gives the protein CAISESAGNGYTF. V usage is TRBV10-3 and J usage is TRBJ1-2; D unclear. With 0 bases removed from V and 6 bases from J, the gap between germline ends came to 8 bases. Germline V gene sequence: CDR1 ENHRY, CDR2 SYGVKD. This CDR3 comprises 13 residues.

The rearrangement links TRBV19 to TRBJ1-5, with 10 bases aligning to TRBD1. After removal of 4 bases from V and 4 bases from J, the junction contained 4 bases not matched to a gene. CDR3 length equals 15 residues. CDR1 LNHDA and CDR2 SQIVND come from the germline V gene (reference sequence). The CDR3 nucleotides read TGTGCCAGTAGTAGGCGGACAGGGGGGAATCAGCCCCAGCATTTT. It codes for CASSRRTGGNQPQHF.

This chain uses TRBV11-2 with TRBJ1-1, with no clear D. Germline CDR1 is SGHAT and CDR2 is FQNNGV. The CDR3 is 14 residues long. The V end lost 2 bases, the J end lost 1 base, and 8 bases lay between the germline ends. The CDR3 sequence: CASSLILRNTEAFF. CDR3 in DNA: TGTGCCAGCAGCTTAATCCTGAGGAACACTGAAGCTTTCTTT.

The genes are TRBV4-2 and TRBJ1-2, with a tentative D call TRBD1 (6 bases). Germline V lookup: CDR1 LGHNA, CDR2 YNFKEQ. Trimming pared 1 base from V and 3 bases from J, leaving 9 bases between. This CDR3 comprises 14 residues. The CDR3 DNA reads as TGTGCCAGCAGCCAAGGAGGGGGAGACTATGGCTACACCTTC. As protein: CASSQGGGDYGYTF.

The genes are TRBV9 and TRBJ1-1; D is perhaps TRBD1 (5 bases). The V and J ends lost 2 bases and 3 bases respectively, with 20 bases between them. Germline V gene sequence: CDR1 SGDLS, CDR2 YYNGEE. CDR3 size: 17 residues. CDR3 in DNA: TGTGCCAGCAGCGTTGATGGCAGGGTGGACACGGACACTGAAGCTTTCTTT. It codes for CASSVDGRVDTDTEAFF.

This clone was observed once. The J gene is TRBJ1-2, the V gene TRBV6-4, with TRBD1 matching 8 bases. V lost 6 bases to trimming and J lost 2 bases; unmatched junction nucleotides: 8. Germline V lookup: CDR1 MRHNA, CDR2 SNTAGT. This CDR3 has 15 residues. This chain's CDR3 is CASRSQGASNYGYTF. The CDR3 DNA is TGTGCCAGCAGATCCCAGGGGGCCTCAAACTATGGCTACACCTTC.

The chain combines TRBV15 with TRBJ1-4; D possibly corresponds to TRBD1 (5 bases). The CDR3 length is 15 residues. V shed 0 bases and J shed 8 bases, with 13 bases lying between them. Germline CDR1 LNHNV, CDR2 YYDKDF (reference sequence). CDR3 amino acids: CATSRDVRSGEKLFF. DNA for the CDR3: TGTGCCACCAGCAGAGACGTGCGTTCAGGGGAAAAACTGTTTTTT. The whole variable domain, filled in from reference TRBV15 and TRBJ1-4, reads DAMVIQNPRYQVTQFGKPVTLSCSQTLNHNVMYWYQQKSSQAPKLLFHYYDKDFNNEADTPDNFQSRRPNTSFCFLDIRSPGLGDTAMYLCATSRDVRSGEKLFFGSGTQLSVL.

This clone was counted a few times. The CDR3: CASTLTGGGETQYF. CDR3 bases: TGTGCCAGCACCCTAACTGGGGGCGGTGAGACCCAGTACTTC. The chain is built from TRBV6-5 and TRBJ2-5; TRBD1 is a possible D gene (6 bases). Germline V CDR1 and CDR2: MNHEY, SVGAGI. With 7 bases removed from V and 5 bases from J, the gap between germline ends came to 17 bases. The CDR3 loop spans 14 amino acids.

The rearrangement uses TRBV19 and TRBJ1-1, with no clear D. V was clipped by 2 bases and J by 4 bases, with 8 bases between them. The CDR3 is 13 amino acids. Germline-derived CDR1 and CDR2 are LNHDA and SQIVND (reference sequence). Here the CDR3 DNA reads TGTGCCAGTAGTATAACCCCCAGCACTGAAGCTTTCTTT. Translating it yields CASSITPSTEAFF.

The chain is built from TRBV3-1 (or the pseudogene TRBV3-2) and TRBJ1-1; D may be TRBD1 (5 bases). There are 15 residues in the CDR3. Germline CDR1 and CDR2: LGHDT and YNNKEL (reference sequence). The V and J ends lost 4 bases and 4 bases respectively, with 16 bases between them. The CDR3 sequence is CASSRRSGGGTEAFF. The CDR3 nucleotides read TGTGCCAGCAGCCGTCGATCGGGGGGTGGCACTGAAGCTTTCTTT.

CDR3 nucleotides: TGTGCCAGCAGCAGGACAGGGCCCTACGAGCAGTACTTC. It is translated as CASSRTGPYEQYF. V gene TRBV21-1 combines with J gene TRBJ2-7; the D call in the table, TRBD1, was not verified against the DNA. TRBV21-1 is a recognized pseudogene. The CDR3 spans 13 residues.